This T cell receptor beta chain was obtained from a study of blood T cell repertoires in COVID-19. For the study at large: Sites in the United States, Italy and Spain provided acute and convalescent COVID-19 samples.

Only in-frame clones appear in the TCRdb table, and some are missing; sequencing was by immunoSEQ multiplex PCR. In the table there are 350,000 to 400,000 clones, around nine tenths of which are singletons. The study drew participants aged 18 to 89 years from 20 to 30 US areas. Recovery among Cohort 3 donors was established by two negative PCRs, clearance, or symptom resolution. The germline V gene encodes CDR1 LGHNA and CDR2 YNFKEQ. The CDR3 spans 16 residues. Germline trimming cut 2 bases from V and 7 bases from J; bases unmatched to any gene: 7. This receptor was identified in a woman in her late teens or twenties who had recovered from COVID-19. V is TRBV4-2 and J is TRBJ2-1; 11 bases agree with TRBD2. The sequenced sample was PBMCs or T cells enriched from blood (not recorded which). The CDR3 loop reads CASSQRLAGGGNEQFF. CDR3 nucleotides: TGTGCCAGCAGCCAAAGGCTAGCGGGGGGCGGAAATGAGCAGTTCTTC.